Here is one TCR beta chain with its context. These data come from a study of blood T cell repertoires in COVID-19. Study details: There were acute and convalescent COVID-19 samples, and they came from the United States, Italy and Spain. PBMCs, B-cell-depleted T cells, or T cells were the source of the cDNA or gDNA that made up the material.

In the original processing: Amplification with reference gene primers provided the estimates of nucleated cell counts. Profiled with immunoSEQ multiplex PCR; TCRdb holds only in-frame clones, not every one. V and J calls plus clone size are reproduced from that table; the DNA served to infer D and trimming. Here the sample spans 100,000 to 120,000 clones, roughly 85% being singletons. CDR3 size: 13 residues. Deletions cut 3 bases from V and 4 bases from J, with 13 bases between. The V gene's germline CDR1 is GTSNPN and CDR2 SVGIG (reference sequence). The specimen was peripheral blood. The sequence was obtained from an elderly woman with active or convalescent COVID-19. The genes are TRBV30 and TRBJ2-7; tentatively, D is TRBD2 (6 bases). This CDR3 is CAWSFPGRYEQYF. In nucleotides, the CDR3 is TGTGCCTGGAGCTTCCCGGGGAGGTACGAGCAGTACTTC.